This is a list of T cell receptor beta chains from one sample in a study of T-cell memory formation after mild COVID-19. MiXCR, applied by TCRdb to the 5' RACE reads, yields one record per CDR3 protein. The sample lists 150,000 or so distinct CDR3 sequences; more than 14% were seen once. Sequenced input: PBMCs or a T cell subset sorted from them (not recorded which). Receptors originate from an adult woman who had mild COVID-19 (a few samples of this study predate the infection). Cell type and time point are not known. Both conserved end residues are trimmed from each CDR3. Fields, in order: V gene, CDR3 length, CDR3 protein.

V gene: TRBV19; CDR3 length: 11; CDR3 protein: ASSRQGLGPQH
V gene: TRBV7-6; CDR3 length: 15; CDR3 protein: ASSFLLGGVLQETQY
V gene: TRBV5-1; CDR3 length: 10; CDR3 protein: ASSLQDNEQF
V gene: TRBV4-1; CDR3 length: 13; CDR3 protein: ASSRTGTENTEAF
V gene: TRBV10-3; CDR3 length: 10; CDR3 protein: AVTTGIGIQY
V gene: TRBV5-4; CDR3 length: 10; CDR3 protein: ASSQDGVGYT
V gene: TRBV20-1; CDR3 length: 11; CDR3 protein: SAQTGVNTEAF
V gene: TRBV5-6; CDR3 length: 13; CDR3 protein: ASSLGVTLNTEAF
V gene: TRBV7-3; CDR3 length: 12; CDR3 protein: ASSLEPMNTEAF
V gene: TRBV7-9; CDR3 length: 15; CDR3 protein: ASSSRTSGESTDTQY
V gene: TRBV20-1; CDR3 length: 9; CDR3 protein: SAQSRGIQH
V gene: TRBV5-1; CDR3 length: 15; CDR3 protein: ASSRGERQYLYNEQF
V gene: TRBV12-3/TRBV12-4; CDR3 length: 10; CDR3 protein: ASSPTPTAGP
V gene: TRBV5-1; CDR3 length: 13; CDR3 protein: ASSKDRVSYNEQF
V gene: TRBV5-5; CDR3 length: 14; CDR3 protein: ASSLGTEGPGYGYT
V gene: TRBV12-3/TRBV12-4; CDR3 length: 13; CDR3 protein: ASRLAGGSTGELF
V gene: TRBV6-2/TRBV6-3; CDR3 length: 13; CDR3 protein: ASRRSGRRAGELF
V gene: TRBV29-1; CDR3 length: 11; CDR3 protein: SVEKGAGYEQY
V gene: TRBV18; CDR3 length: 13; CDR3 protein: ASSPPGGLPYEQY
V gene: TRBV24-1; CDR3 length: 13; CDR3 protein: ATSATGQGAETQY
V gene: TRBV27; CDR3 length: 11; CDR3 protein: ASSLFLNQPQH
V gene: TRBV12-3/TRBV12-4; CDR3 length: 14; CDR3 protein: ASSPRGLAGSGEQF
V gene: TRBV27; CDR3 length: 15; CDR3 protein: ASSFGLVTGDNSPLH
V gene: TRBV29-1; CDR3 length: 14; CDR3 protein: SARMVAKPSTDTQY
V gene: TRBV6-5; CDR3 length: 12; CDR3 protein: ASSFGTSSGELF
V gene: TRBV5-1; CDR3 length: 14; CDR3 protein: ASSLEVDRNQETQY
V gene: TRBV7-9; CDR3 length: 11; CDR3 protein: ASSLLAGEEQF
V gene: TRBV5-5; CDR3 length: 16; CDR3 protein: ASSYGLAGGWSYNEQF
V gene: TRBV3-1; CDR3 length: 14; CDR3 protein: ASSQETSAYQETQY
V gene: TRBV7-9; CDR3 length: 14; CDR3 protein: ASSPGQGEFNTEAF
V gene: TRBV30; CDR3 length: 11; CDR3 protein: AWSDDDSYGYT
V gene: TRBV4-1; CDR3 length: 13; CDR3 protein: ASSQGGGEYNEQF
V gene: TRBV12-3/TRBV12-4; CDR3 length: 14; CDR3 protein: ASSFNVPRANQPQH
V gene: TRBV6-2/TRBV6-3; CDR3 length: 17; CDR3 protein: ASSYRQATVFSGANVLT
V gene: TRBV19; CDR3 length: 11; CDR3 protein: ASRLQGRTEAF
V gene: TRBV11-2; CDR3 length: 13; CDR3 protein: ASSLGFGGPETQY